The 8 T cell receptor beta chains given below trace back to one sample, sequenced in a study of early T cells in non-severe SARS-CoV-2 infection. TCRdb independently ran MiXCR on the 5' RACE reads; one entry per CDR3 protein. The sample records around 59,000 distinct CDR3 sequences, about 8.9% being singletons. The specimen was whole blood. The source of these receptors is an adult who was a healthcare worker with PCR-confirmed SARS-CoV-2 infection or an uninfected control (not recorded which).

The chain links TRBV20-1 to TRBJ2-1; D may be TRBD2 (6 bases). The V end lost 1 base, the J end lost 7 bases, and 20 bases lay between the germline ends. Germline V CDR1 and CDR2: DFQATT, SNEGSKA (reference sequence). This CDR3 spans 16 amino acids. The CDR3 here is CSARGPRSSGRNEQFF. The CDR3 region has the DNA TGCAGTGCTAGAGGACCTCGGAGTAGCGGTAGGAATGAGCAGTTCTTC.

This clonotype showed up many times. The chain has TRBV6-2 or TRBV6-3 and TRBJ2-3, with 8 bases aligning to TRBD2. This CDR3 comprises 15 residues. CDR1 is MNHEY, CDR2 SVGEGT, per germline. V lost 10 bases, J lost 5 bases, and 14 bases stayed unmatched. The DNA of the CDR3 is TGTGCCACCTACTCCACGGGAGGGCCCGGAGATACGCAGTATTTT. Protein product: CATYSTGGPGDTQYF.

The rearrangement links TRBV11-1 to TRBJ2-2; perhaps TRBD2 as D (6 bases). The germline V and J ends were trimmed by 5 bases and 3 bases, with 13 bases remaining between them. Looked up from germline, CDR1 is SGHAT and CDR2 is FQDESV (reference sequence). This CDR3 spans 15 amino acids. In DNA, the CDR3 is TGTGCCAGCAGCGCGGGAATGGGTGACACCGGGGAGCTGTTTTTT. Translating it yields CASSAGMGDTGELFF.

This clonotype has a count of ten or more. The chain is built from TRBV7-9 and TRBJ1-1; 9 positions match TRBD1. The germline V gene encodes CDR1 SEHNR and CDR2 FQNEAQ (reference sequence). Germline trimming cut 3 bases from V and 12 bases from J; bases unmatched to any gene: 11. CDR3 length: 14 residues. The CDR3 DNA is TGTGCCAGCAGCTTTACAGGGGGCAGTACCGAATCTTTCTTT. Translating it yields CASSFTGGSTESFF. Full variable domain (rest looked up from reference TRBV7-9 and TRBJ1-1): DTGVSQNPRHKITKRGQNVTFRCDPISEHNRLYWYRQTLGQGPEFLTYFQNEAQLEKSRLLSDRFSAERPKGSFSTLEIQRTEQGDSAMYLCASSFTGGSTESFFGQGTRLTVV.

The chain recombines TRBV3-1 with TRBJ1-2, with no clear D. The V end was cut by 1 base, the J end by 7 bases, with 16 bases between. Germline loops: CDR1 LGHDT, CDR2 YNNKEL (reference sequence). The CDR3 runs 15 residues. The CDR3 region is CASSQGIRGIGGYTF. As DNA, the CDR3 is TGTGCCAGCAGCCAAGGCATACGGGGTATTGGTGGCTACACCTTC.

This clonotype was picked up many times. In DNA, the CDR3 is TGTGCCATCAGTGATCTCTGGGACAGTTTGGAGCAGTACTTC. It translates to CAISDLWDSLEQYF. The chain carries TRBV10-3 and TRBJ2-7; 7 nucleotides agree with TRBD1. Germline V CDR1 and CDR2: ENHRY, SYGVKD. V lost 3 bases, J lost 7 bases, and 9 bases stayed unmatched. The CDR3 contains 14 residues.

The CDR3 loop reads CATSDSWRGETQYF. In nucleotides, the CDR3 is TGTGCCACCAGTGATTCATGGAGGGGGGAGACCCAGTACTTC. The rearrangement joins TRBV24-1 to TRBJ2-5, with D perhaps being TRBD1 or TRBD2 (6 bases each). Trimming shortened V by 2 bases and J by 5 bases, and 11 bases separated the two germline ends. CDR1 KGHDR and CDR2 SFDVKD come from the germline V gene. The CDR3 has 14 amino acids.

This clonotype was seen at least ten times. In DNA, the CDR3 is TGTGCCAGCAGTTATAGCAACATTCAGTACTTC. Its protein product is CASSYSNIQYF. V usage is TRBV6-2 or TRBV6-3 and J usage is TRBJ2-4, with D uncertain. CDR1 and CDR2 (germline): MNHEY, SVGEGT. V lost 3 bases and J lost 7, with 4 bases in between. This CDR3 has 11 amino acids.